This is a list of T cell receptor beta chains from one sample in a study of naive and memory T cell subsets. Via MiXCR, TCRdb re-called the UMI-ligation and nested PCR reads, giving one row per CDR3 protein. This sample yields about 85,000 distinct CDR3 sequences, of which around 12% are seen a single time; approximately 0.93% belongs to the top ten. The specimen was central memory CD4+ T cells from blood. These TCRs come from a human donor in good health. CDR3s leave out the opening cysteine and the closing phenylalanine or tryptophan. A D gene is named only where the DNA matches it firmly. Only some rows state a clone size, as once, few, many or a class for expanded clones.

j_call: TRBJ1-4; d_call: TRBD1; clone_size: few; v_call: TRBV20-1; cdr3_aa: SALNLPGQGAEKLF
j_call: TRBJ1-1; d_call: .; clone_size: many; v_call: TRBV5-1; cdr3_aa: ASSPSVGGIITEAF
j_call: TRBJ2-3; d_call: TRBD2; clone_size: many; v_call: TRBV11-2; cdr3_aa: ASSLGPSGSADTQY
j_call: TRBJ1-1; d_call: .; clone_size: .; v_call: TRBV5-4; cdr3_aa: ASSLKGVRTEAF
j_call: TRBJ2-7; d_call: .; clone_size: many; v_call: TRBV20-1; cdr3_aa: SAPLAASYEQY
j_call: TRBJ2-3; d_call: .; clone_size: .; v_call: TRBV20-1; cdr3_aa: SASIPADHTDTQY
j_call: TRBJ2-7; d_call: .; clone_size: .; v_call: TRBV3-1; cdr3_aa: ASSQDPQDWNEQY
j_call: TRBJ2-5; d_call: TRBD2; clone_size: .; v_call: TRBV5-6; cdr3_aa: ASSFTGTRIEETQY
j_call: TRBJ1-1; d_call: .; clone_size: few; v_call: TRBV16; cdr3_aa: ASSQSGMNTEAF
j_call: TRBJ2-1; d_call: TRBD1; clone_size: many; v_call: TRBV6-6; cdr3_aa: ASSRTGGGKF
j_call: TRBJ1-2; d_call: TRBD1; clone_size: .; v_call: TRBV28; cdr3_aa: ASSFGRGKSNYGYT
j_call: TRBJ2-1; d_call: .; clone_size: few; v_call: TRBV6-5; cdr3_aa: ASAIRDGTYNEQF
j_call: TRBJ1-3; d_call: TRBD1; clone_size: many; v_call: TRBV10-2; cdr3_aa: ASSEATGGRNTIY
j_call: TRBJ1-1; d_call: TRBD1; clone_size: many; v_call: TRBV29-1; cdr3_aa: SATGDQPLNTEAF
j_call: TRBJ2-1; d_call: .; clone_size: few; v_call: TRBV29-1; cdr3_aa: SVVIGPLRGNEQF
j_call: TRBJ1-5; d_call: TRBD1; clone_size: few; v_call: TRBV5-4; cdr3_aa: ASSYGGRGSNQPQH
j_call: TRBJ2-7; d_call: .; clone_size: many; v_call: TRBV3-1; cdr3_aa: ASSHLTYEQY
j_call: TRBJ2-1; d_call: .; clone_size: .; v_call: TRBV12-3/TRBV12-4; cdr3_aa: ASSFSTVNEQF
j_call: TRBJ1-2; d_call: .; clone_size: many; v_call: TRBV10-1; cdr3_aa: ASSDEQYNYGYT
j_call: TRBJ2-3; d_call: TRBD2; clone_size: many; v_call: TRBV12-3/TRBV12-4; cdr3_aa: ASTARLAGEVDTQY
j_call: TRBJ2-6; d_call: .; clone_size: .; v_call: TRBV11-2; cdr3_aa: ASSLDMRRSSGANVLT
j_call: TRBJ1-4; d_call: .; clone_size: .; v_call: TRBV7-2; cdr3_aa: ASSLGLPTAGEKLF
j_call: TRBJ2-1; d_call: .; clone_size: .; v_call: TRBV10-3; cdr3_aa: AISETPPGNSYNEQF
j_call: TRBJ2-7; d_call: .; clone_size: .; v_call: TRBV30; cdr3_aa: AWSVYSGEQY
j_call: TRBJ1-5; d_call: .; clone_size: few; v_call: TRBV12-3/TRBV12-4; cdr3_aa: ASSRLGGNQPQH